This TCR beta chain was recovered during a study of T cells in Graves' hyperthyroidism and ophthalmopathy. RNA transcripts yielded amplified TCR beta CDR3 regions. Initially, a first-round RT-PCR of the TCR CDR3 employed the HTBI primer set. TCRdb used MiXCR to reprocess the multiplex PCR reads, holding one entry per CDR3 protein. The data hold hundreds of thousands of distinct CDR3 sequences, with 13% to 15% observed a single time. This clonotype was counted many times. Germline assignment: CDR1 ENHRY and CDR2 SYGVKD. V shed 3 bases and J 6 bases; nucleotides not matched to a gene: 9. This CDR3 contains 15 residues.

What was sequenced was blood. This receptor was identified in a woman aged 45-60 years with Graves' ophthalmopathy. This rearrangement joins TRBV10-3 to TRBJ2-7; 9 bases map to TRBD1. CDR3 bases: TGTGCCATCAGTGAAACTTGGACAGGGGCGGCCGAGCAGTACTTC. Protein: CAISETWTGAAEQYF.